This TCR beta chain was sequenced in a study of cytomegalovirus exposure and HLA in healthy donors. Study-wide results and limits: Apart from CMV serostatus, no immune exposure information was available. Most TCR beta V segments were productive about 90% or about 30% of the time in an earlier analysis. A later analysis appeared to link common viral pathogens to several of the most significant clusters. Using a false discovery rate of 0.05, a later analysis showed that 16,000 or so TCR beta sequences were associated with HLA alleles.

The PCR was carried out with 60 Vbeta primers and 13 Jbeta primers. This table comes from immunoSEQ multiplex PCR, and its TCRdb copy is limited to in-frame clones, with some not included. The table for this sample gives under 45,000 clones. Turning to this clone: No antigen is known for it.

With 4 bases clipped from V and 8 bases from J, the junction kept 8 bases outside the gene matches. This CDR3 comprises 13 residues. Germline lookup yields CDR1 SQVTM and CDR2 ANQGSEA. This TCR came from a male donor in good health and CMV-seronegative. The sample was PBMCs. The J gene is TRBJ2-7, the V gene TRBV29-1; 10 bases align to TRBD1. The CDR3 DNA is TGCAGCGTTGCGTTTAAGGACAGGGGGAAGCAGTACTTC. This translates into CSVAFKDRGKQYF.